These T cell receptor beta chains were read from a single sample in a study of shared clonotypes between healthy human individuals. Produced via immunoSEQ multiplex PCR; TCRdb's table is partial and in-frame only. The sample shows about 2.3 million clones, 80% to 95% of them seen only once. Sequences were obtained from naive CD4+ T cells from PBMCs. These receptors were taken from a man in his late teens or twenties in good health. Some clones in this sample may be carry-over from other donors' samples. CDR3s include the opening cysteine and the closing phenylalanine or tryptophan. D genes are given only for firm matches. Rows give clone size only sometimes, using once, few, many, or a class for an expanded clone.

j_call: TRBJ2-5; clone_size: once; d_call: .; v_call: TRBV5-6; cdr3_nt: TGTGCCAGCAGCTTGCCCTCCGAAGAGACCCAGTACTTC; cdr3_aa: CASSLPSEETQYF
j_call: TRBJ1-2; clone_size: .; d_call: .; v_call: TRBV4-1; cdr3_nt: TGCGCCAGCAGCCAAGAAAAGGGTGACTATGGCTACACCTTC; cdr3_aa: CASSQEKGDYGYTF
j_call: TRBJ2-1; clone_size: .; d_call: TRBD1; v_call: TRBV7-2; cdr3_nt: TGTGCCAGCAGCCCGACAGGGGGGTTAGGTGAGCAGTTCTTC; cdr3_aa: CASSPTGGLGEQFF
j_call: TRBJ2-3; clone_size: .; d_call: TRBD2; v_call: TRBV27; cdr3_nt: TGTGCCACCACCGGGACTAGCGGGATTCCAGATACGCAGTATTTT; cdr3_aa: CATTGTSGIPDTQYF
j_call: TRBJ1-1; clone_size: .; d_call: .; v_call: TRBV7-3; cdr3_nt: TGTGCCAGCAGCTTAGGGAGCAGGGATGGAACTGAAGCTTTCTTT; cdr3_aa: CASSLGSRDGTEAFF
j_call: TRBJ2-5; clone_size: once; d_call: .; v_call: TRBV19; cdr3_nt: TGTGCCAGTTCAAGAGGCGGAAAAGAGACCCAGTACTTC; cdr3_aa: CASSRGGKETQYF
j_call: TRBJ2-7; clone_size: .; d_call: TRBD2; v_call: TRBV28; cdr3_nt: TGTGCCAGCACCTCATCTGGGGCGGGAGGGACTTGGGAGCAGTACTTC; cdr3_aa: CASTSSGAGGTWEQYF
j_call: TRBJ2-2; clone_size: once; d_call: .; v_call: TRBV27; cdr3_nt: TGTGCCAGCAGTACGTTCCGTGAGCGCGAGGAGCTGTTTTTT; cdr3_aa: CASSTFREREELFF
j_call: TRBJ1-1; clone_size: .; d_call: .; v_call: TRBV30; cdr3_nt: TGTGCCTCCCCCTCCCGGGGCACTGAAGCTTTCTTT; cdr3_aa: CASPSRGTEAFF
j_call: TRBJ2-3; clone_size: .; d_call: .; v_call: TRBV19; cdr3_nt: TGTGCCAGTAGTCCTAGGGGCACAGATACGCAGTATTTT; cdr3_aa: CASSPRGTDTQYF
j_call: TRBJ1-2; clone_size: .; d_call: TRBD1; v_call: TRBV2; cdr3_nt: TGTGCCAGCAGTTCCGGGACAGGATATGTTGGCTACACCTTC; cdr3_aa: CASSSGTGYVGYTF
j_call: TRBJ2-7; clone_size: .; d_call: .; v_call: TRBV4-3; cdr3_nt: TGCGCCAGCAGCCAAGGGGATGGGGGGTATTACGAGCAGTACTTC; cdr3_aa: CASSQGDGGYYEQYF
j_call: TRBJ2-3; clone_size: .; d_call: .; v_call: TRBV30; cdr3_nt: TGTGCCTGGAGGTACGGTGGGTCAGATACGCAGTATTTT; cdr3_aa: CAWRYGGSDTQYF
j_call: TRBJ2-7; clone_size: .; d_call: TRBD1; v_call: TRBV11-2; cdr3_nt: TGTGCCAGCAGCCTGGGACAGGTTCGAAGTGACGAGCAGTACTTC; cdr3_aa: CASSLGQVRSDEQYF
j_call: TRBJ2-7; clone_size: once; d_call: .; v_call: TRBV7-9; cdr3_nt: TGTGCCAGCAGCTTAGGTCAAGTAGCGAGGAGCTCCTACGAGCAGTACTTC; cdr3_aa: CASSLGQVARSSYEQYF
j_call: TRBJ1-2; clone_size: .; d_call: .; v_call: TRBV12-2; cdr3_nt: TGTGCAAGTCGCTTAAGCCCCGATATGGGCAACCGGACTCGCCGAGGCTACACCTTC; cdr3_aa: CASRLSPDMGNRTRRGYTF
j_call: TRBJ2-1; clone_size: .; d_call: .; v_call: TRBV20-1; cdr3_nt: TGCAGTGCTAGTCGCCACAATGAGCAGTTCTTC; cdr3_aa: CSASRHNEQFF
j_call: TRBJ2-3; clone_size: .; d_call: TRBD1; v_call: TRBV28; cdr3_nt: TGTGCCAGCAGCCCCCCCTGGGACAGGGGGACAGATACGCAGTATTTT; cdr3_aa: CASSPPWDRGTDTQYF
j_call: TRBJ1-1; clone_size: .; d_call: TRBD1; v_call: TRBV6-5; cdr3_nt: TGTGCCAGCAGGAACAGGGGGTTGGCTGAAGCTTTCTTT; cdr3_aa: CASRNRGLAEAFF
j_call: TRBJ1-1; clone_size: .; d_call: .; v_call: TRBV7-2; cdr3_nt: TGTGCCAGCAGCTTGGGGGTTGGATGGAACACTGAAGCTTTCTTT; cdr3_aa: CASSLGVGWNTEAFF
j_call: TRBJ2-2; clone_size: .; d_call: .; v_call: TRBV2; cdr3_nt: TGTGCCAGCATCGCAACCGATAACACCGGGGAGCTGTTTTTT; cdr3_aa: CASIATDNTGELFF
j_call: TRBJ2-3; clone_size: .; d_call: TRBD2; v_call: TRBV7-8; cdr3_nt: TGTGCCAGCAGCTTTAGCGGGGCTAGCACAGATACGCAGTATTTT; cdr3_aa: CASSFSGASTDTQYF
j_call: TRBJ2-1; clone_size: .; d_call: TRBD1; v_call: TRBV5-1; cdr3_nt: TGCGCCAGCAGCGGGGACAGGGCCTCCTACAATGAGCAGTTCTTC; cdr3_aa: CASSGDRASYNEQFF
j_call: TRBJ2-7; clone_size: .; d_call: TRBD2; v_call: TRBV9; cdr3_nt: TGTGCCAGCAGCGTTGGACTAGCGGCTTCCTACGAGCAGTACTTC; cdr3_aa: CASSVGLAASYEQYF
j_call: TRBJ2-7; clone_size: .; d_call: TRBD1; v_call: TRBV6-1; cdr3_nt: TGTGCCAGCAGAAGACGGACAGGCTCCTACGAGCAGTACTTC; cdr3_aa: CASRRRTGSYEQYF
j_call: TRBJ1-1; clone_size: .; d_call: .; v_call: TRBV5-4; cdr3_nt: TGTGCCAGCAGCTTGGTCGGGTCAGGAGAACTTGAAGCTTTCTTT; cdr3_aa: CASSLVGSGELEAFF
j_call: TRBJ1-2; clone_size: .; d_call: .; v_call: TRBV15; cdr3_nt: TGTGCCACCAGCAGAGATTTCTGGGGTGAAGCTAACTATGGCTACACCTTC; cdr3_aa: CATSRDFWGEANYGYTF
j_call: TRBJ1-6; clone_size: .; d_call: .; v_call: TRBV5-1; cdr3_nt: TGCGCCAGCAGCTTACACTACCGGGACGGCGACTCCTATAATTCACCCCTCCACTTT; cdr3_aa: CASSLHYRDGDSYNSPLHF
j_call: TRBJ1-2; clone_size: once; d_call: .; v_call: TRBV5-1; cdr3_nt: TGCGCCAGCAGCTATAATGACAGAACTCATAACTATGGCTACACCTTC; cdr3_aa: CASSYNDRTHNYGYTF
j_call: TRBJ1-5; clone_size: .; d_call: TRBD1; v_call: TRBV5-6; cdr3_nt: TGTGCCAGCAGCCGACAGGACAGGGGGCATCAGCCCCAGCATTTT; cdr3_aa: CASSRQDRGHQPQHF
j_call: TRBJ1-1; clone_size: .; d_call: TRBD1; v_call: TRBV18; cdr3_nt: TGTGCCAGCTCACCGGGACAGGGGATTGAAGCTTTCTTT; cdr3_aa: CASSPGQGIEAFF
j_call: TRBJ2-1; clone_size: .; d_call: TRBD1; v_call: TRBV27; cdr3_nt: TGTGCCAGCAGACTTGGGGACAGACCCTACAATGAGCAGTTCTTC; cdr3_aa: CASRLGDRPYNEQFF
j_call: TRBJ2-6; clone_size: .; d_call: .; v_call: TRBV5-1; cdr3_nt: TGCGCCAGCAGCTTCACAGGTGGGGCCAACGTCCTGACTTTC; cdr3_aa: CASSFTGGANVLTF
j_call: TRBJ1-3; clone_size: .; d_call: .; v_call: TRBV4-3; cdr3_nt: TGCGCCAGCAGCCAGAGATGGGACCTACCTATCCCAGGAGGAAACACCATATATTTT; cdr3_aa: CASSQRWDLPIPGGNTIYF
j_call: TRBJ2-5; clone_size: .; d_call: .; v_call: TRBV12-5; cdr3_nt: TGTGCTAGTGGTTTACGTGGTAGGACGGGCGGAGAGACCCAGTACTTC; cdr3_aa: CASGLRGRTGGETQYF
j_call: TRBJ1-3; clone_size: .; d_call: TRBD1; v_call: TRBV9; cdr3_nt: TGTGCCAGCAGCGCAACTTCGGGACAGGGAGGAAGTGGAAACACCATATATTTT; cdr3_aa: CASSATSGQGGSGNTIYF
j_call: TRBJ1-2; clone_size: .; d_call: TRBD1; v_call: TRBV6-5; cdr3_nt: TGTGCCAGCAGTTACCGAGACAGGGGACTGGGTGGCTACACCTTC; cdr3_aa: CASSYRDRGLGGYTF
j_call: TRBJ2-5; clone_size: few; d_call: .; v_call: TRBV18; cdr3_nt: TGTGCCAGCTCCTGGGACCGATACCAAGAGACCCAGTACTTC; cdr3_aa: CASSWDRYQETQYF
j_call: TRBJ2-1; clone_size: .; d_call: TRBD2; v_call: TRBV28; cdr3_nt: TGTGCCAGCAGTTTATGGTCTAGCGGGAGAGTAGATGAGCAGTTCTTC; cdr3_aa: CASSLWSSGRVDEQFF
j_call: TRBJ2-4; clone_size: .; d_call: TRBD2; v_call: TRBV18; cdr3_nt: TGTGCCAGCTCACCTCTAGCGGGGGCCCTTAGAAACATTCAGTACTTC; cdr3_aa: CASSPLAGALRNIQYF
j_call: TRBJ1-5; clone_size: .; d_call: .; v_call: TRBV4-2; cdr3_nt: TGTGCCAGCAGCCAAGATGCACAGGGCAATCAGCCCCAGCATTTT; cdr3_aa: CASSQDAQGNQPQHF
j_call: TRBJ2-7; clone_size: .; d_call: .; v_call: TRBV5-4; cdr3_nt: TGTGCCAGCAGCGGGGGGGAGACAGGTTATAGGGTCTACGAGCAGTACTTC; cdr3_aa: CASSGGETGYRVYEQYF
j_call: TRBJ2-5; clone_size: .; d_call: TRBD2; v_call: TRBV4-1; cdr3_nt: TGCGCCAGCAGCCAAACTAGCGGGAGATCGGAGACCCAGTACTTC; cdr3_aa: CASSQTSGRSETQYF
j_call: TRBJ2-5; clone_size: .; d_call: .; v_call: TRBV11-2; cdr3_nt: TGTGCCAGCAGCCCCCGACTACCCCAAGAGACCCAGTACTTC; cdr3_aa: CASSPRLPQETQYF
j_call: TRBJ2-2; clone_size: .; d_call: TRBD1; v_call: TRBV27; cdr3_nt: TGTGCCAGCAGTTTAGTACAGGGGGCGCGGGGTACCGGGGAGCTGTTTTTT; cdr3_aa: CASSLVQGARGTGELFF
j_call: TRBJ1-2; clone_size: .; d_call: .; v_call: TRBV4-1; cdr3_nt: TGCGCCAGCAGCCAAGAAGATCTCGGGGGACCGAACTATGGCTACACCTTC; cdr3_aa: CASSQEDLGGPNYGYTF
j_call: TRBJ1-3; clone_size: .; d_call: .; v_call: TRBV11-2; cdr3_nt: TGTGCCAGCAGCTCAAGGTCGGGGGCTGGAAACACCATATATTTT; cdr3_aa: CASSSRSGAGNTIYF
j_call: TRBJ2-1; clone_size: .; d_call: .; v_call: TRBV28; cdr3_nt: TGTGCCAGCAGTCTCATAGGGATATACAATGAGCAGTTCTTC; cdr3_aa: CASSLIGIYNEQFF
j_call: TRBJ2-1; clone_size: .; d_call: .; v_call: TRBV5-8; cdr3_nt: TGTGCCAGCAGCGGTACTAGCTTAGAGCAGTTCTTC; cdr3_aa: CASSGTSLEQFF
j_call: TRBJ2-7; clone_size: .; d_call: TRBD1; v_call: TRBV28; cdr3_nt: TGTGCCAGCAGTACCCTACAGGGGCTGCTTATCTACGAGCAGTACTTC; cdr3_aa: CASSTLQGLLIYEQYF
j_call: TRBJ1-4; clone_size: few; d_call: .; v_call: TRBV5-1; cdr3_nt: TGCGCCAGCAGCTTATCAGGGGTAAATGAAAAACTGTTTTTT; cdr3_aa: CASSLSGVNEKLFF
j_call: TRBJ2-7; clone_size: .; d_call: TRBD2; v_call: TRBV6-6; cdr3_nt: TGTGCCAGCAGCCAAATCCGACTAGCGGGAGTTTACGAGCAGTACTTC; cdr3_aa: CASSQIRLAGVYEQYF